These 24 T cell receptor beta chains were all obtained from the same sample, sequenced in a study of blood T cells in healthy people across ages (dated by TCRdb to the mid-2010s). The library was obtained by 5' RACE. Sequencing was performed on an Illumina HiSeq 2500. A second roughly 7 to 11 cycle PCR used a sample-barcoded 5' primer and a J-beta primer mix. The public reads were quality trimmed at Q25 with fastp and then assembled into clones with MiXCR by TCRdb, keeping productive beta chains. When rows share a CDR3 protein, they turn into one entry using the most common DNA and genes. For this sample there are more than 650,000 distinct CDR3 sequences; 22% appear just once. The ten largest make up roughly 22% of the sample. Sequencing input: blood. These TCRs come from a man in his 70s in good health.

This clonotype has more than one count but fewer than ten. The V and J genes are TRBV4-3 and TRBJ2-3, with D possibly TRBD2 on 5 matching bases. The V and J ends lost 0 bases and 11 bases respectively, with 18 bases between them. Per germline, CDR1 LGHNA and CDR2 YSLEER. This CDR3 is built from 15 residues. CDR3 sequence reads: CASSQDSDSLGGQYF. The CDR3, as DNA: TGCGCCAGCAGCCAAGATTCGGACTCCCTAGGAGGGCAGTATTTT.

V is TRBV5-5 and J is TRBJ2-7, with 9 bases fitting TRBD2. V lost 7 bases to trimming and J lost 4 bases; unmatched junction nucleotides: 9. Germline values: CDR1 SGHKS, CDR2 YYEKEE (reference sequence). The CDR3 is made up of 14 amino acids. As DNA, the CDR3 is TGTGCCAGCGCTAGCGGGGCAAAACTTTACGAGCAGTACTTC. Translated, it gives CASASGAKLYEQYF.

This rearrangement joins TRBV20-1 to TRBJ2-3, with D unclear. CDR1 is DFQATT, CDR2 SNEGSKA, per germline (reference sequence). This CDR3 has 14 residues. The V gene lost 2 bases and the J gene lost 2 bases, with 11 bases spanning the gap. CDR3 bases: TGCAGTGCTAGATCCGACCTTTTCACAGATACGCAGTATTTT. Translation gives CSARSDLFTDTQYF.

The rearrangement joins TRBV20-1 to TRBJ1-1, with D possibly matching TRBD1 (6 bases). The germline V gene has CDR1 DFQATT and CDR2 SNEGSKA (reference sequence). The V end lost 0 bases, the J end lost 0 bases, and 17 bases lay between the germline ends. The CDR3 totals 17 residues. The CDR3: CSARDRRRGHMNTEAFF. The CDR3, as DNA: TGCAGTGCTAGAGATCGCCGCCGGGGGCACATGAACACTGAAGCTTTCTTT.

This clonotype has a handful of counts. Its ends do not fully match the called genes, so a read error is possible. The chain employs TRBV4-3 and TRBJ1-5; perhaps TRBD1 as D (5 bases). Per the germline V gene, CDR1 is LGHNA and CDR2 is YSLEER. CDR3 length: 16 residues. DNA of the CDR3: TGCGCCAGCTGCCAAGGGGTAGATCGGGGAGATCAGCCCCAGCATTTT. Translated, it gives CASCQGVDRGDQPQHF.

This clonotype was observed a few times. This chain links TRBV13 with TRBJ2-3, with TRBD2 identical over 13 bases. This CDR3 has 18 residues. Unmatched junction bases numbered 13, after V lost 5 bases and J lost 5 bases. Germline V CDR1 and CDR2: PRHDT, FYEKMQ (reference sequence). The CDR3 sequence: CASSLRLAGGLGGDTQYF. CDR3 in DNA: TGTGCCAGCAGCCTAAGACTAGCGGGAGGCCTCGGTGGAGATACGCAGTATTTT.

This clonotype was counted at least ten times. This could be a read error, since a much larger clone is one nucleotide away. The chain carries TRBV12-3 or TRBV12-4 and TRBJ2-1; tentative D call: TRBD1 (6 bases). CDR3 size: 13 residues. Trimming took off 3 bases at V and 4 bases at J, with 7 bases between the two ends. The CDR3 nucleotides read TGTGCCAGCAGTTTTCAGGGGTACAATGAGCAGTTCTTC. It codes for CASSFQGYNEQFF.

This clonotype was counted between two and nine times. This chain joins TRBV20-1 and TRBJ2-5; D gene ambiguous. Deletions cut 3 bases from V and 2 bases from J, with 13 bases between. This CDR3 comprises 14 residues. The V gene's germline CDR1 is DFQATT and CDR2 SNEGSKA (reference sequence). This CDR3 is CSASPGQDQETQYF. The CDR3 bases are TGCAGTGCTAGTCCCGGGCAAGATCAAGAGACCCAGTACTTC.

V is TRBV7-9 and J is TRBJ2-5; D is uncertain. Trimming pared 11 bases from V and 0 bases from J, leaving 13 bases between. Germline lookup yields CDR1 SEHNR and CDR2 FQNEAQ (reference sequence). The CDR3 totals 13 residues. The CDR3 sequence: CAVQGGYQETQYF. The CDR3 nucleotides read TGTGCCGTCCAAGGCGGTTACCAAGAGACCCAGTACTTC.

V gene TRBV20-1 combines with J gene TRBJ2-3; TRBD2 is a possible D gene (5 bases). CDR3 length equals 16 residues. Per the germline V gene, CDR1 is DFQATT and CDR2 is SNEGSKA (reference sequence). The V and J ends lost 5 bases and 1 base respectively, with 19 bases between them. CDR3 sequence reads: CSARGLRRAGTDTQYF. CDR3 in DNA: TGCAGTGCTCGGGGTCTGCGCCGTGCGGGCACAGATACGCAGTATTTT.

This chain links TRBV24-1 with TRBJ1-2; TRBD1 might be the D (5 bases). Trimming removed 4 bases from V and 10 bases from J, with 18 bases in between. The CDR3 length is 14 residues. The V gene's germline CDR1 is KGHDR and CDR2 SFDVKD. This chain's CDR3 is CATSDSGTELDYTF. For the CDR3, the DNA is TGTGCCACCAGTGACTCCGGGACGGAACTCGACTACACCTTC.

This clonotype has more than one count but fewer than ten. The chain combines TRBV12-3 or TRBV12-4 with TRBJ2-1; a possible D gene is TRBD1 (7 bases). The CDR3 extends over 15 amino acids. The germline V and J ends were trimmed by 3 bases and 4 bases, with 13 bases remaining between them. This chain's CDR3 is CASSFPQGRYNEQFF. CDR3 DNA sequence: TGTGCCAGCAGTTTTCCACAGGGGAGGTACAATGAGCAGTTCTTC.

The CDR3 loop is CASSDPPNTEAFF. Written as DNA, the CDR3 is TGCGCCAGCAGTGACCCTCCGAACACTGAAGCTTTCTTT. This rearrangement joins TRBV10-1 to TRBJ1-1; no definite D call. Germline V gives CDR1 WNHNN, CDR2 SYGVQD (reference sequence). This CDR3 has 13 amino acids. With 3 bases removed from V and 1 base from J, the gap between germline ends came to 6 bases.

This clonotype was counted only a few times. The genes are TRBV6-6 and TRBJ2-5; D remains ambiguous. The CDR3 covers 15 residues. Germline CDR1 reads MNHNY; CDR2 reads SVGAGI (reference sequence). V lost 2 bases to trimming and J lost 4 bases, with 14 bases between them. This chain's CDR3 is CASSYSPNGPETQYF. The CDR3 nucleotides are TGTGCCAGCAGTTACAGTCCCAACGGCCCAGAGACCCAGTACTTC.

V is TRBV2 and J is TRBJ2-7; the D gene could be TRBD1 or TRBD2 (6 bases each). The CDR3 runs to 17 residues. Germline lookup yields CDR1 SNHLY and CDR2 FYNNEI. Trimming left V 6 bases short and J 2 bases short, with 23 bases between. CDR3 protein: CASRGAGRLDLTYEQYF. Here the CDR3 DNA reads TGTGCCAGCAGGGGGGCGGGACGTTTGGACCTAACCTACGAGCAGTACTTC.

This clonotype was counted only a few times. The V call is TRBV25-1, the J call TRBJ2-3; D remains ambiguous. The CDR3 length is 13 residues. Germline CDR1 and CDR2: MGHDK and SYGVNS. Trimming left V 5 bases short and J 6 bases short, with 12 bases between. The CDR3 here is CASSPRGDDTQYF. The CDR3 nucleotides read TGTGCCAGCAGTCCCCGAGGAGATGATACGCAGTATTTT.

In this sample, this clonotype turned up a few times. The chain couples TRBV29-1 to TRBJ2-3, with D possibly TRBD1 on 6 matching bases. The CDR3 consists of 12 residues. Between the trimmed V and J ends, which lost 7 bases and 8 bases, there was a span of 16 bases. Germline CDR1 and CDR2: SQVTM and ANQGSEA. The CDR3 sequence is CSAQEGVATQYF. The CDR3 nucleotides are TGCAGCGCCCAAGAGGGGGTCGCTACGCAGTATTTT.

The chain links TRBV18 to TRBJ2-3; no reliable D call. Trimming removed 0 bases from V and 3 bases from J, with 10 bases in between. This CDR3 is 15 amino acids long. CDR1 and CDR2 (germline): KGHSH, LQKENI. The CDR3 DNA reads TGTGCCAGCTCACCACCCTCGTATTCGACAGATACGCAGTATTTT. As protein: CASSPPSYSTDTQYF.

On this clonotype itself: This sequence may be a read error, since a much larger clone differs from it by one base. The V gene is TRBV6-2 or TRBV6-3, the J gene TRBJ1-5, with D unclear. Trimming stripped 6 bases from V and 2 bases from J, with 8 bases between. There are 13 residues in the CDR3. CDR1 MNHEY and CDR2 SVGEGT come from the germline V gene. CDR3 sequence (DNA): TGTGCCAGCAGCTTCGTGGGCAATCAGCCCCAGCATTTT. This sequence encodes CASSFVGNQPQHF.

CDR3: CASSLEGLGFIDTQYF. CDR3 DNA sequence: TGTGCCAGCAGTCTAGAGGGTCTAGGGTTCATAGATACGCAGTATTTT. The gene calls are TRBV12-3 or TRBV12-4 and TRBJ2-3; maybe TRBD2 (5 bases). Trimming pared 5 bases from V and 5 bases from J, leaving 20 bases between. The CDR3 spans 16 residues.

This clonotype has only one observation. DNA for the CDR3: TGTGCCAGCAGTTTAGGGGTTAACGACAATGAGCAGTTCTTC. Translated: CASSLGVNDNEQFF. The V and J genes are TRBV12-3 or TRBV12-4 and TRBJ2-1; no clear D. The CDR3 contains 14 residues. V dropped 1 base and J dropped 5 bases, with 9 bases sitting between them.

This rearrangement joins TRBV9 to TRBJ1-1; TRBD1 is a possible D gene (5 bases). Germline V gives CDR1 SGDLS, CDR2 YYNGEE. V was shortened by 4 bases and J by 14 bases, with 15 bases between the two germline ends. This CDR3 comprises 11 residues. CDR3 nucleotide sequence: TGTGCCAGCAGCCCCGGGGGACCAGTCTTCTTT. Protein sequence: CASSPGGPVFF.

This clonotype was seen a few times. V and J are TRBV5-5 and TRBJ2-7; 9 nucleotides align to TRBD2. The J call is doubtful: the DNA matches TRBJ2-1 better. The CDR3 has 16 amino acids. Germline assignment: CDR1 SGHKS and CDR2 YYEKEE (reference sequence). The CDR3 reads CASSLVASGIINEQFF. Here the CDR3 DNA reads TGTGCCAGCAGCTTGGTCGCTAGCGGGATTATAAATGAGCAGTTCTTC.

This sequence joins TRBV2 and TRBJ2-2, with D tentatively TRBD1 or TRBD2 (5 bases each). CDR3 length: 15 residues. CDR1 and CDR2 (germline): SNHLY, FYNNEI. The V end lost 1 base, the J end lost 5 bases, and 11 bases lay between the germline ends. CDR3 bases: TGTGCCAGCAGTGAAGGGGGGACGCGGACCGGGGAGCTGTTTTTT. Amino acid sequence: CASSEGGTRTGELFF.